The subject of this entry is one T cell receptor (beta chain). Its specificity is not known. Repertoires were generated with immunoSEQ multiplex PCR, while TCRdb's copy carries only in-frame clones and drops some. The table records about 59,000 clones, around 68% of them present only once. V gave up 5 bases and J gave up 6 bases; unmatched junction bases: 16. Germline values: CDR1 SGHTA, CDR2 FQGTGA. The CDR3 totals 18 residues. The sample comes from a study of radiotherapy plus CTLA-4 blockade in lung cancer. Notes on the study in general: Expansion of tumor-derived TCR clones was observed in blood after radiotherapy plus ipilimumab.

Sample: peripheral blood, taken from a patient treated with radiotherapy plus ipilimumab. This clonotype originated in a human donor with non-small cell lung cancer whose response to radiotherapy plus ipilimumab could not be evaluated. This sequence joins TRBV7-3 and TRBJ1-2; 12 bases align to TRBD1. The CDR3 coding sequence is TGTGCCAGCAGCCCTAGGGGAGGGACAGGGGGCGTATTGGATGGCTACACCTTC. This encodes CASSPRGGTGGVLDGYTF. The complete variable domain, with remaining parts taken from reference TRBV7-3 and TRBJ1-2, reads GAGVSQTPSNKVTEKGKYVELRCDPISGHTALYWYRQSLGQGPEFLIYFQGTGAADDSGLPNDRFFAVRPEGSVSTLKIQRTERGDSAVYLCASSPRGGTGGVLDGYTFGSGTRLTVV.